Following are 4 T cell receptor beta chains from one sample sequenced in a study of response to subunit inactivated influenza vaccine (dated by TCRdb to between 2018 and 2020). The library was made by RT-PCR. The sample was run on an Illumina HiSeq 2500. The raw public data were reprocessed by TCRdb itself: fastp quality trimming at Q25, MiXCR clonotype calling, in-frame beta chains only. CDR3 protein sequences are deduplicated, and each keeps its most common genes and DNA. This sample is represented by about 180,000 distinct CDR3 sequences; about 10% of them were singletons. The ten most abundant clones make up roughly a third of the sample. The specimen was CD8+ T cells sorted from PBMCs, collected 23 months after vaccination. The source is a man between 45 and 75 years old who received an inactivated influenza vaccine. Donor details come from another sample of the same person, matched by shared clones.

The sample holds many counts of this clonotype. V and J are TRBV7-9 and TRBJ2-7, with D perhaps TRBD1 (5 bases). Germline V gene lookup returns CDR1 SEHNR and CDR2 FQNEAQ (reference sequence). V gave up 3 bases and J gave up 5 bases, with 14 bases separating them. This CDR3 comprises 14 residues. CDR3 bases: TGTGCCAGCAGCTTCTCAGGGTTCGTCGACGAGCAGTACTTC. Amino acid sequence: CASSFSGFVDEQYF.

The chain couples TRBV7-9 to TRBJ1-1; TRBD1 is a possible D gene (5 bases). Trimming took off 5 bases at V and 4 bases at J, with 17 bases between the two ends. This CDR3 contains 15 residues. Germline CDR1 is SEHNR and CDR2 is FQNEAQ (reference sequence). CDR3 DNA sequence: TGTGCCAGCAGCCCCGTGGTGGGGCTAGTCACTGAAGCTTTCTTT. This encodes CASSPVVGLVTEAFF.

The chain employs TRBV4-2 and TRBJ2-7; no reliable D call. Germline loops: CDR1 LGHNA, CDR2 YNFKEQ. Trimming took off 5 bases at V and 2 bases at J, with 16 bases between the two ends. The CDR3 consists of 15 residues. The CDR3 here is CASSTGDPFPYEQYF. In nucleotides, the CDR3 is TGTGCCAGCAGCACTGGTGATCCTTTCCCCTACGAGCAGTACTTC.

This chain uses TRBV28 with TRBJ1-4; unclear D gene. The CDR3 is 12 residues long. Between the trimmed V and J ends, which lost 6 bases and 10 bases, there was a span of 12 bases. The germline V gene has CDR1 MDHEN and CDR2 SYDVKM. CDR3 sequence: CASSPPGVKLFF. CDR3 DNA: TGTGCCAGCAGCCCCCCCGGGGTAAAACTGTTTTTT. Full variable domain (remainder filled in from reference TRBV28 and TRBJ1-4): DVKVTQSSRYLVKRTGEKVFLECVQDMDHENMFWYRQDPGLGLRLIYFSYDVKMKEKGDIPEGYSVSREKKERFSLILESASTNQTSMYLCASSPPGVKLFFGSGTQLSVL.